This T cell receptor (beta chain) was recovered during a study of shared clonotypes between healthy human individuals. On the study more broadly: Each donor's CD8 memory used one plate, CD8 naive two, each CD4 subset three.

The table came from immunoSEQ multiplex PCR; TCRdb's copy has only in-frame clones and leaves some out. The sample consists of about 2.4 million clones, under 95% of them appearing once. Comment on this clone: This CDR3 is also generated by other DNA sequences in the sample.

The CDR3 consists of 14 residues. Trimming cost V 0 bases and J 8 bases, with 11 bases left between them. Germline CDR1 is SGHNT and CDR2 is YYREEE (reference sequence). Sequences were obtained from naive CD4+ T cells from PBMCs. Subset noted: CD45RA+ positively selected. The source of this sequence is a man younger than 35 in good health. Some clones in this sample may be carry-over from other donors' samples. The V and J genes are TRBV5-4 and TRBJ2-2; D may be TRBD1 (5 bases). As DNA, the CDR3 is TGTGCCAGCAGCTTGGTTCAGGGCGCAGGGGAGCTGTTTTTT. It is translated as CASSLVQGAGELFF.